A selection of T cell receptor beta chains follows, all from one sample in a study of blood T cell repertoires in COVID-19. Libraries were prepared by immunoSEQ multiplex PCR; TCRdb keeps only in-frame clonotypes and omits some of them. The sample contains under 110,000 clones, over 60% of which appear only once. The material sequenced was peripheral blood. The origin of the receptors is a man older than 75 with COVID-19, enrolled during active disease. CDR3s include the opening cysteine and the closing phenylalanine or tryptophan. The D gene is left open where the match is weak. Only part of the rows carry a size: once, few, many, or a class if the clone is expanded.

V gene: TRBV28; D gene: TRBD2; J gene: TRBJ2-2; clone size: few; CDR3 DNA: TGTGCCAGCAGGGTGAGAGCGGGGCCGAACACCGGGGAGCTGTTTTTT; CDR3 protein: CASRVRAGPNTGELFF
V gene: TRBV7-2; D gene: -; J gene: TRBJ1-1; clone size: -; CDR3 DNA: TGTGCCAGCAGTCGGCAGGGGCTCCTTGAAGCTTTCTTT; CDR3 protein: CASSRQGLLEAFF
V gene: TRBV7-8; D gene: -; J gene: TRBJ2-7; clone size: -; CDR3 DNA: TGTGCCAGCAGCTTAGACTTGCAGGTCTCCTACGAGCAGTACTTC; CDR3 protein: CASSLDLQVSYEQYF
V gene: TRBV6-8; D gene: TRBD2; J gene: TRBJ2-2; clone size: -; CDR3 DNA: TGTGCCAGCCGGACCGGGACTAGCGGTAGTAAGGGGGAGCTGTTTTTT; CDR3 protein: CASRTGTSGSKGELFF
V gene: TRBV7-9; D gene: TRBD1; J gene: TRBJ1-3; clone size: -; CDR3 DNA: TGTGCCAGCAGCAGGGACAGGGAAAGGAGGACGTCTGGAAACACCATATATTTT; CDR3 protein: CASSRDRERRTSGNTIYF
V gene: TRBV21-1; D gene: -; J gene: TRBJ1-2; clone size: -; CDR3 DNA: TGTGCCAGCAGCAAGCCCTTTATAGGGACAGGGATCGACTACACCTTC; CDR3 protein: CASSKPFIGTGIDYTF
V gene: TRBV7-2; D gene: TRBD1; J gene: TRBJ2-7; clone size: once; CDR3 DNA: TGTGCCAGCAGCTTAGCTCTCGGACAGGGGTTCAACGAGCAGTACTTC; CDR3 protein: CASSLALGQGFNEQYF
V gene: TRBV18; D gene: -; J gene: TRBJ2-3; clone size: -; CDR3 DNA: TGTGCCAGCTCACCGAAGGGAGCAGATACGCAGTATTTT; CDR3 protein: CASSPKGADTQYF
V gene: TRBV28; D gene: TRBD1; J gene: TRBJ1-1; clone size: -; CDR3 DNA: TGTGCCAGCAGTCTAACAGGGGAGGTCACTGAAGCTTTCTTT; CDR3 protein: CASSLTGEVTEAFF
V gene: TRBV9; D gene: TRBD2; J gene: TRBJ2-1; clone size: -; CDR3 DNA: TGTGCCAGCAGCGTAGCGGCTAGCGGGAGTTTTGAGCAGTTCTTC; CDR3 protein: CASSVAASGSFEQFF
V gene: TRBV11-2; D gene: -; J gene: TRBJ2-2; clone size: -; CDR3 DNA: TGTGCCAGCAGCTTAGTGGGAGGTTGGGACACCGGGGAGCTGTTTTTT; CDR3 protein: CASSLVGGWDTGELFF
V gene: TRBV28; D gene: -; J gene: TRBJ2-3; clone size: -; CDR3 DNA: TGTGCCAGCAGTCCAGGGGGCACAGATACGCAGTATTTT; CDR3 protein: CASSPGGTDTQYF
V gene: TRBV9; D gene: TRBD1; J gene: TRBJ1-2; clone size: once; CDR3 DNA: TGTGCCAGCAGCGTCGGGACAGGGGGAGTTCAAGGAGGCTACACCTTC; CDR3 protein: CASSVGTGGVQGGYTF
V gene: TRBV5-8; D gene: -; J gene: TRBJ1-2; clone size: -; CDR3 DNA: TGTGCCAGCAGCTCCTCGGGGAACTATGGCTACACCTTC; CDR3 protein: CASSSSGNYGYTF